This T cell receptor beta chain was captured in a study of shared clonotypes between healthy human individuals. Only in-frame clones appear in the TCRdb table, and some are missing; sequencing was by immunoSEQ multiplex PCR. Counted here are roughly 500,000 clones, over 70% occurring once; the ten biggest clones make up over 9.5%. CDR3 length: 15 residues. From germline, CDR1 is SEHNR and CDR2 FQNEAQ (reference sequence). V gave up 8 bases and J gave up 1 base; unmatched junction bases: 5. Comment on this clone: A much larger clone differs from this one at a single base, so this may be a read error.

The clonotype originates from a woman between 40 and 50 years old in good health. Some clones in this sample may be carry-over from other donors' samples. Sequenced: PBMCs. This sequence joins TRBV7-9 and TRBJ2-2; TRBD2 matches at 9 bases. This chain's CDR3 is CASPLSGRNTGELFF. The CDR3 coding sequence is TGTGCCAGCCCCCTTAGCGGGAGGAACACCGGGGAGCTGTTTTTT.